This T cell receptor beta chain was sequenced for a study of blood T cells in healthy people across ages. Turning to the study itself: Template switching recovered approximately one barcoded beta molecule for every two T cells.

The CDR3 covers 13 residues. Per the germline V gene, CDR1 is SQVTM and CDR2 is ANQGSEA. Study-level findings and limits: Naive CD4+ cell counts and diversity both ran higher in long-lived than in aged donors.

It was with a sample-barcoded 5' primer and a J-beta primer mix that a second PCR of roughly 7 to 12 cycles was run. MiXCR, run by TCRdb on the 5' RACE reads, gives a single entry per CDR3 protein. The data hold about 1,000,000 distinct CDR3 sequences, with more than 35% observed a single time. Notes on this clonotype: Its antigen is unknown.

Sequencing was done on a sample of blood. The chain joins TRBV29-1 to TRBJ2-1, with 8 bases matching TRBD2. The DNA end lines up better with TRBJ2-7; the J call may be wrong. The clonotype comes from an older woman in good health. This CDR3 reads CSAGGAAYNEQYF. CDR3 nucleotides: TGCAGCGCCGGGGGGGCAGCCTACAATGAGCAGTACTTC.